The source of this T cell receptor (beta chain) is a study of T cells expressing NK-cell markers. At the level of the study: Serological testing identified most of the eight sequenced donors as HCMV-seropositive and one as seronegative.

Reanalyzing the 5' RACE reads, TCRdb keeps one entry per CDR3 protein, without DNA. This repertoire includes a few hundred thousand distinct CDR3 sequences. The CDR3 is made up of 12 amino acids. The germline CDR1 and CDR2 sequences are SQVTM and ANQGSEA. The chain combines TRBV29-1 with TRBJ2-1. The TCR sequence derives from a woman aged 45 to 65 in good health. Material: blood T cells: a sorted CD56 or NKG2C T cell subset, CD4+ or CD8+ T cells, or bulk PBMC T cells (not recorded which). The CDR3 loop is CSVEALLNEQFF.